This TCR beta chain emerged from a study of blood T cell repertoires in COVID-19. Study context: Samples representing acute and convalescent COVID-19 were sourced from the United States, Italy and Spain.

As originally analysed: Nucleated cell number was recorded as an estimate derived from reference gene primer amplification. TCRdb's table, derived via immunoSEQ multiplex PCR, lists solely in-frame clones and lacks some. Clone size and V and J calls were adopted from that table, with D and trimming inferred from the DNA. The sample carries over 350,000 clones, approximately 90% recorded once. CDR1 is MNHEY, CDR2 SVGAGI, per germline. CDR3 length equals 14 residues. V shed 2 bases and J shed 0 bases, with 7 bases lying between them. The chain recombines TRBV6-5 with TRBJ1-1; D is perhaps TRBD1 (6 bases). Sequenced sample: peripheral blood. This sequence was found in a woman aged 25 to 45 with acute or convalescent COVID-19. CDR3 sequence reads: CASSYDRMNTEAFF. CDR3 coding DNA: TGTGCCAGCAGTTACGACAGGATGAACACTGAAGCTTTCTTT.